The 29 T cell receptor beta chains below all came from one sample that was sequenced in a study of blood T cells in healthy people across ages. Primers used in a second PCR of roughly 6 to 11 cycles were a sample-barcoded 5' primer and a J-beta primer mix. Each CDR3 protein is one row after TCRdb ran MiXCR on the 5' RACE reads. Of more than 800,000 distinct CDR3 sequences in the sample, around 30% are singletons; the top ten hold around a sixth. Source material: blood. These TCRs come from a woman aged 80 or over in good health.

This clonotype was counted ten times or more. In DNA form, the CDR3 reads TGTGCCAGCAGCTTAGATAAGGGGGCCTACAATGAGCAGTTCTTC. This gives the protein CASSLDKGAYNEQFF. The chain links TRBV7-9 to TRBJ2-1; possibly TRBD1 for D (6 bases). V lost 1 base, J lost 2 bases, and 9 bases lay in between. CDR1 is SEHNR and CDR2 is FQNEAQ in the germline V gene (reference sequence). This CDR3 contains 15 residues. Together with reference TRBV7-9 and TRBJ2-1, the CDR3 gives the full variable domain: DTGVSQNPRHKITKRGQNVTFRCDPISEHNRLYWYRQTLGQGPEFLTYFQNEAQLEKSRLLSDRFSAERPKGSFSTLEIQRTEQGDSAMYLCASSLDKGAYNEQFFGPGTRLTVL.

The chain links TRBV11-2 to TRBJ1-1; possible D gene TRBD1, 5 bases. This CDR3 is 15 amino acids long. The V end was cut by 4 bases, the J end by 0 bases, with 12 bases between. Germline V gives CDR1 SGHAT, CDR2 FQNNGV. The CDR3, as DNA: TGTGCCAGCAGCTGGCCGGGACGGATGAACACTGAAGCTTTCTTT. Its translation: CASSWPGRMNTEAFF.

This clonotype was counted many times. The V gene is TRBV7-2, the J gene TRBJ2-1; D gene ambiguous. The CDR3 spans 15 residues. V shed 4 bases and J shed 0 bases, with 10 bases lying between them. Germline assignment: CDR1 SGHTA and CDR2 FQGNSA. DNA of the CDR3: TGTGCCAGCAGCTCAACTATATCCTCCTACAATGAGCAGTTCTTC. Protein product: CASSSTISSYNEQFF.

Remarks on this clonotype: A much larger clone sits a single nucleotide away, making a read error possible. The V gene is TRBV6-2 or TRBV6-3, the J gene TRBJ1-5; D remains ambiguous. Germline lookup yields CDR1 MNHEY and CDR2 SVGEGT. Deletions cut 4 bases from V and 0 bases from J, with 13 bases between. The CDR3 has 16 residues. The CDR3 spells CASSSYQDSSNQPQHF. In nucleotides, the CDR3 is TGTGCCAGCAGTTCCTACCAGGATTCTAGCAATCAGCCCCAGCATTTT.

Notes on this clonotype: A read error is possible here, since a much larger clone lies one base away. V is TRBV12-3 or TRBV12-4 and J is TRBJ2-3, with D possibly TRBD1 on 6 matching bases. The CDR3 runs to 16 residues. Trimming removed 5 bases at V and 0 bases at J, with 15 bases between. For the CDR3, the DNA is TGTGCCAGCAGTCCAGTCCGAACAGGGAGCACAGATACGCAGTATTTT. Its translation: CASSPVRTGSTDTQYF.

The CDR3 DNA is TGCAGTGCTAGAGGCTCAATGCTCCGGGATACGCAGTATTTT. It codes for CSARGSMLRDTQYF. The rearrangement uses TRBV20-1 and TRBJ2-3; D not resolved. V was cut by 1 base and J by 6 bases, with 14 bases left in between. The CDR3 is made up of 14 amino acids. Germline V CDR1 and CDR2: DFQATT, SNEGSKA (reference sequence).

The CDR3 here is CASSGERVGYGYTF. The CDR3 nucleotides are TGTGCCAGCAGCGGCGAGAGAGTTGGCTATGGCTACACCTTC. The V gene is TRBV9, the J gene TRBJ1-2, with D uncertain. The CDR3 extends over 14 amino acids. Germline loops: CDR1 SGDLS, CDR2 YYNGEE. V was pared by 3 bases and J by 4 bases, with 13 bases between.

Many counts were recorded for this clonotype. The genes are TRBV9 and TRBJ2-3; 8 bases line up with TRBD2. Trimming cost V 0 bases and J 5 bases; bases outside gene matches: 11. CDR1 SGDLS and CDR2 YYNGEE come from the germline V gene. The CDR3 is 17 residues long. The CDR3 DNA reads TGTGCCAGCAGCGTAGCCCCTCTAAGCGGGGGAGGAGATACGCAGTATTTT. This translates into CASSVAPLSGGGDTQYF.

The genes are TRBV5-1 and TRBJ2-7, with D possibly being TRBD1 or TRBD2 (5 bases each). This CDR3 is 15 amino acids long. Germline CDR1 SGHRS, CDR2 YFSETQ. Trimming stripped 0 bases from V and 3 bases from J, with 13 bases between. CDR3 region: CASSLGFGTDYEQYF. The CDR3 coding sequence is TGCGCCAGCAGCTTGGGGTTTGGGACGGACTACGAGCAGTACTTC.

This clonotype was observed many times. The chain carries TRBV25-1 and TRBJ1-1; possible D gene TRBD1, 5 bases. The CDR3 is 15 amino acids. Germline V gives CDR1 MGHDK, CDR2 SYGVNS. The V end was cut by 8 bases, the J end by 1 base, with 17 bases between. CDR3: CASRRMGQANTEAFF. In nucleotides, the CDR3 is TGTGCCAGCCGCCGAATGGGGCAGGCGAACACTGAAGCTTTCTTT.

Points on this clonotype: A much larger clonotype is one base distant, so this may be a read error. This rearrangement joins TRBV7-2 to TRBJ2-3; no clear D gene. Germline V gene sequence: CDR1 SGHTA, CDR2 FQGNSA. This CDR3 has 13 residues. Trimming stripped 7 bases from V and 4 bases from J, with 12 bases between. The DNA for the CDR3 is TGTGCCAGCAACCCCGGGCCGTCAGATACGCAGTATTTT. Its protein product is CASNPGPSDTQYF.

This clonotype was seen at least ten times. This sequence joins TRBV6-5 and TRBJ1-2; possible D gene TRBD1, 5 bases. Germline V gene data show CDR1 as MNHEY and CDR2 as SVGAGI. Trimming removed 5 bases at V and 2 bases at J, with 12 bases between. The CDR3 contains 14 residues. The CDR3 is CASSNPTANYGYTF. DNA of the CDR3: TGTGCCAGCAGTAACCCGACAGCCAACTATGGCTACACCTTC.

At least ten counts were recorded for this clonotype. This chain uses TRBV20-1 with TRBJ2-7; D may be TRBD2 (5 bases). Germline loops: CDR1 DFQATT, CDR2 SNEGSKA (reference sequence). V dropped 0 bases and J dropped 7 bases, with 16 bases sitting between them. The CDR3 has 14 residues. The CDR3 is CSARDTGKAAEQYF. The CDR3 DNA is TGCAGTGCTAGAGATACGGGAAAGGCGGCAGAGCAGTACTTC.

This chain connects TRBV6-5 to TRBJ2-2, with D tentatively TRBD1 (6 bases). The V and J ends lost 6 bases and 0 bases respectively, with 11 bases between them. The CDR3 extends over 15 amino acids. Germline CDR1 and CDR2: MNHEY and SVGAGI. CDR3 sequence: CASSLDSTNTGELFF. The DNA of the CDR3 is TGTGCCAGCAGCCTGGACAGTACGAACACCGGGGAGCTGTTTTTT.

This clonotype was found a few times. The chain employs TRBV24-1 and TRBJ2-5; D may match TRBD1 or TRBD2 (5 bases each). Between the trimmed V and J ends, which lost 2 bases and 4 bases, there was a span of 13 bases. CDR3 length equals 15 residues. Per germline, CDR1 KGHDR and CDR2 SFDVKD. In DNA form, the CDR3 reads TGTGCCACCAGTGATTCGGTGGGACGAGGAGAGACCCAGTACTTC. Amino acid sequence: CATSDSVGRGETQYF.

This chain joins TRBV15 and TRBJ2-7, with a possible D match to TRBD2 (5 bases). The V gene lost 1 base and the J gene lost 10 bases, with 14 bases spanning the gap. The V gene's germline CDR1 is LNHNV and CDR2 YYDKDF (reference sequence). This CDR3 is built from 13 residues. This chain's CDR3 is CATSRVSEGSQYF. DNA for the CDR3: TGTGCCACCAGCAGAGTCTCCGAGGGCTCCCAGTACTTC.

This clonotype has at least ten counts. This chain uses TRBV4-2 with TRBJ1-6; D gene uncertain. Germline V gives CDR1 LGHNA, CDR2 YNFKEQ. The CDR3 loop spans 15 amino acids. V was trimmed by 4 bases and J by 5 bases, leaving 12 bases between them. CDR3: CASSRMTGNNSPLHF. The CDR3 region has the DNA TGTGCCAGCAGCCGAATGACTGGGAATAATTCACCCCTCCACTTT.

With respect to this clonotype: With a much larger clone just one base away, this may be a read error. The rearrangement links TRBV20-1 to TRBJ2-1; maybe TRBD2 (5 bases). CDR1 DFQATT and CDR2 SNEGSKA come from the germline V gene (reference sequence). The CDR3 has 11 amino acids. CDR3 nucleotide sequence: TGCAGGGCTGGGAGACTAATCGAGCAGTTCTTC. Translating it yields CRAGRLIEQFF.

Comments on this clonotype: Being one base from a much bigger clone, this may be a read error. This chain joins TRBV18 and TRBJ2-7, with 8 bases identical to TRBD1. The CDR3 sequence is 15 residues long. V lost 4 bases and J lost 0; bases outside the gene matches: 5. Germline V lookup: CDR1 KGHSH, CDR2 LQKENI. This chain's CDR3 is CASSRIQGVSYEQYF. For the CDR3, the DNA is TGTGCCAGCTCACGAATACAGGGGGTCTCCTACGAGCAGTACTTC.

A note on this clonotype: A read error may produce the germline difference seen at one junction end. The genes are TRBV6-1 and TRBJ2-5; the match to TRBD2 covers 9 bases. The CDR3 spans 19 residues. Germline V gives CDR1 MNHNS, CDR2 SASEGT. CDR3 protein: CASSLTGASGAWYQETQYF. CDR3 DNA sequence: TGTGCCAGCAGCCTCACCGGGGCTAGCGGGGCTTGGTACCAAGAGACTCAGTACTTC.

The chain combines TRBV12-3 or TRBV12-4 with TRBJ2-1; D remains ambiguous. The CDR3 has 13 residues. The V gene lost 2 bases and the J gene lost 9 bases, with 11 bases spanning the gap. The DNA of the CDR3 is TGTGCCAGCAGTTTATTGGCTAGAATTGAGCAGTTCTTC. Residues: CASSLLARIEQFF.

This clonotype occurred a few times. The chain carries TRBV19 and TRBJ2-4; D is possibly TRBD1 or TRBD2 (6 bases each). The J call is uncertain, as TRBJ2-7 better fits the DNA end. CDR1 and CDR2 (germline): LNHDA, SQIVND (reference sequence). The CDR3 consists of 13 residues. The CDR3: CASKHGGGYEQYF. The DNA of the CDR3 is TGTGCCAGCAAGCATGGAGGGGGCTACGAGCAGTACTTC.

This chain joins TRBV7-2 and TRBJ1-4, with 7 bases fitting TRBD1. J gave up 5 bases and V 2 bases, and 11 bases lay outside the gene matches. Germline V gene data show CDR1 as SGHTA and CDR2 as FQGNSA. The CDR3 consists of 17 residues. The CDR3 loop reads CASSLPHRGTWNEKLFF. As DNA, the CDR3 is TGTGCCAGCAGCTTACCCCACAGGGGAACCTGGAATGAAAAACTGTTTTTT.

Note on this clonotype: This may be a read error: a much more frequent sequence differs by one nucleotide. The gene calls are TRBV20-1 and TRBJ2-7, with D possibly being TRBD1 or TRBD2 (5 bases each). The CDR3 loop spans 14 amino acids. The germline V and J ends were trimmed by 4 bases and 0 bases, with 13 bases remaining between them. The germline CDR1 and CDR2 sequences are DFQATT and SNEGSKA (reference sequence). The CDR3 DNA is TGCAGTGCTAAGGGACGGGTAGACTCCTACGAGCAGTACTTC. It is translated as CSAKGRVDSYEQYF.

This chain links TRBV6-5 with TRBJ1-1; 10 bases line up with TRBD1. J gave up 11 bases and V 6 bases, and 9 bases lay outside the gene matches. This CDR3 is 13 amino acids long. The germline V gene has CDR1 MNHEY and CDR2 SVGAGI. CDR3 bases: TGTGCCAGCAGCCTAGACAGGGGGCGAAATGCTTTCTTT. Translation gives CASSLDRGRNAFF.

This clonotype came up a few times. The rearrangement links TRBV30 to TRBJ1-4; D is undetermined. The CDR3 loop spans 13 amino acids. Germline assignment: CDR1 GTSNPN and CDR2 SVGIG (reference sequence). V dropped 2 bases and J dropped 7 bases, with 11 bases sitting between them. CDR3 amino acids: CAWSRVVGEKLFF. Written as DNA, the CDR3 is TGTGCCTGGAGTCGGGTGGTGGGTGAAAAACTGTTTTTT. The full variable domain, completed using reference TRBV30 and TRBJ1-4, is SQTIHQWPATLVQPVGSPLSLECTVEGTSNPNLYWYRQAAGRGLQLLFYSVGIGQISSEVPQNLSASRPQDRQFILSSKKLLLSDSGFYLCAWSRVVGEKLFFGSGTQLSVL.

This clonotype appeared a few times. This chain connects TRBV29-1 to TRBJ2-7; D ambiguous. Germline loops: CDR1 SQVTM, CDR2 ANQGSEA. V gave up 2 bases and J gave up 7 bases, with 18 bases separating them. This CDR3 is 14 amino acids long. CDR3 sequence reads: CSVETKYSYNEQYF. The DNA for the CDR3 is TGCAGCGTTGAAACTAAATACTCCTACAATGAGCAGTACTTC.

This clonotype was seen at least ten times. The CDR3 DNA is TGTGCCAGCAGCCAATCGGGGGTGCAGGAGCAGTACTTC. Protein sequence: CASSQSGVQEQYF. The chain recombines TRBV3-1 with TRBJ2-7, with a possible D match to TRBD2 (6 bases). The length of the CDR3 is 13 residues. Trimming left V 2 bases short and J 7 bases short, with 12 bases between. The V gene's germline CDR1 is LGHDT and CDR2 YNNKEL (reference sequence).

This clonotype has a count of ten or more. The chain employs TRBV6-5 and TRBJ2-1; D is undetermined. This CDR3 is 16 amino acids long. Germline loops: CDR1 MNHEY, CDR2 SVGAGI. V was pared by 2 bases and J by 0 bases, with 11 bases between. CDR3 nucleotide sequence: TGTGCCAGCAGTTACCGGGTCCCAAGCTCCTACAATGAGCAGTTCTTC. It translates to CASSYRVPSSYNEQFF.